This T cell receptor beta chain was recorded in a study of OX40 agonist ivuxolimab in advanced cancers. Background on the study: Patients got intravenous ivuxolimab at 0.01 to 10 mg/kg every 2 weeks. Aged 23 to 79 with a mean of approximately 60 years, they were approximately 80% male.

TCRdb keeps only in-frame clones here, not all; method: immunoSEQ multiplex PCR. The sample shows about 89,000 clones, about 88% of them seen only once. The germline CDR1 and CDR2 sequences are LNHDA and SQIVND (reference sequence). The CDR3 covers 13 residues. V dropped 10 bases and J dropped 7; count of bases not matched to a gene: 7. J is TRBJ1-4 and V is TRBV19; 9 nucleotides agree with TRBD1. The sequencing here drew on CD4+ or CD8+ T cells sorted from blood, taken in a trial of the OX40 agonist ivuxolimab. This receptor was identified in an adult with an advanced solid tumor such as melanoma, head and neck, liver or kidney cancer. CDR3 coding DNA: TGTGCCACCGCGGACAGGGGAGGTGAAAAACTGTTTTTT. Encoded protein: CATADRGGEKLFF. Full variable domain (remainder filled in from reference TRBV19 and TRBJ1-4): DGGITQSPKYLFRKEGQNVTLSCEQNLNHDAMYWYRQDPGQGLRLIYYSQIVNDFQKGDIAEGYSVSREKKESFPLTVTSAQKNPTAFYLCATADRGGEKLFFGSGTQLSVL.